These 29 T cell receptor beta chains were all obtained from the same sample, sequenced in a study of T cell changes during pregnancy in multiple sclerosis. Generated by immunoSEQ multiplex PCR, the TCRdb table keeps only in-frame clones and is missing some. The sample lists approximately 25,000 clones, about 88% seen once, with roughly 0.74% in the top ten. Material: CD4+ T cells from peripheral blood mononuclear cells, obtained in the first trimester of pregnancy. These receptors were obtained from a female donor in good health, enrolled as a control in a pregnancy study.

The chain employs TRBV27 and TRBJ1-3; D possibly corresponds to TRBD1 (6 bases). This CDR3 has 15 residues. Per the germline V gene, CDR1 is MNHEY and CDR2 is SMNVEV (reference sequence). Trimming shortened V by 2 bases and J by 4 bases, and 12 bases separated the two germline ends. CDR3 nucleotides: TGTGCCAGCAGTTTAACAGGGCTAGGAGGAAACACCATATATTTT. As protein: CASSLTGLGGNTIYF.

This chain uses TRBV5-4 with TRBJ1-1; 7 positions agree with TRBD1. This CDR3 is 14 amino acids long. CDR1 is SGHNT and CDR2 is YYREEE in the germline V gene (reference sequence). The V gene end was trimmed by 4 bases and the J gene end by 4 bases; junction bases not matched to a gene: 7. The DNA for the CDR3 is TGTGCCAGCAGCCCACAGGGGATTGGCACTGAAGCTTTCTTT. Translating it yields CASSPQGIGTEAFF.

The rearrangement joins TRBV6-4 to TRBJ2-1, with TRBD2 matching over 11 bases. The CDR3 covers 14 residues. The ends lost 4 bases at V and 7 bases at J; junction bases unmatched: 3. Germline CDR1 MRHNA, CDR2 SNTAGT. CDR3 sequence: CASSVPSGGNEQFF. The CDR3 nucleotides read TGTGCCAGCAGTGTGCCTAGCGGGGGGAATGAGCAGTTCTTC.

The CDR3 DNA reads TGCGCCAGCAGTCCCCAGGTTAATCGCGACAATGAGCAGTTCTTC. Translated, it gives CASSPQVNRDNEQFF. V is TRBV23-1 and J is TRBJ2-1; D gene uncertain. TRBV23-1 is an ORF, and what it does is uncertain. The CDR3 contains 15 residues. V dropped 4 bases and J dropped 5 bases, with 15 bases sitting between them.

This chain connects TRBV4-1 to TRBJ2-3; 8 bases are shared with TRBD1. This CDR3 spans 15 amino acids. Per germline, CDR1 MGHRA and CDR2 YSYEKL. Losses at the gene ends were 3 bases for V and 5 bases for J; bases not matched to a gene: 7. CDR3 sequence: CASSHAQGVGDTQYF. The CDR3 region has the DNA TGCGCCAGCAGCCACGCACAGGGGGTAGGAGATACGCAGTATTTT.

This clone was seen only a few times. The CDR3 loop reads CASSWTADTQYF. The CDR3 DNA follows: TGTGCCAGCAGCTGGACAGCAGATACGCAGTATTTT. The chain has TRBV7-2 and TRBJ2-3, with D perhaps TRBD1 (6 bases). CDR1 SGHTA and CDR2 FQGNSA come from the germline V gene. The CDR3 consists of 12 residues. The V end lost 4 bases, the J end lost 4 bases, and 6 bases lay between the germline ends.

The chain has TRBV19 and TRBJ2-2, with TRBD2 as a possible D gene (6 bases). The CDR3 sequence is 15 residues long. Germline V gene lookup returns CDR1 LNHDA and CDR2 SQIVND (reference sequence). V lost 6 bases and J 7 bases, leaving 18 bases between the germline ends. The CDR3 is CASRGRGGRRGELFF. The CDR3 bases are TGTGCCAGTAGAGGGCGGGGAGGAAGGCGCGGGGAGCTGTTTTTT.

This chain links TRBV10-3 with TRBJ2-5, with 14 bases lining up with TRBD2. The DNA end is a closer match to TRBJ2-7, so the J assignment may be wrong. The CDR3 runs 19 residues. CDR1 and CDR2 (germline): ENHRY, SYGVKD. The DNA of the CDR3 is TGTGCCATCCGGGAGGACAGGGTTGAGACTAGCGGGAGGGTCTACGAGCAGTACTTC. Amino acid sequence: CAIREDRVETSGRVYEQYF.

V and J are TRBV5-4 and TRBJ2-7; possibly TRBD1 for D (6 bases). Trimming removed 4 bases from V and 0 bases from J, with 11 bases in between. This CDR3 has 14 residues. From germline, CDR1 is SGHNT and CDR2 YYREEE (reference sequence). The CDR3 DNA follows: TGTGCCAGCAGCCGCCAGGGGCCCTCCTACGAGCAGTACTTC. Protein product: CASSRQGPSYEQYF.

J is TRBJ1-3 and V is TRBV18; D is possibly TRBD1 (5 bases). V dropped 3 bases and J dropped 12 bases, with 18 bases sitting between them. CDR3 size: 14 residues. Per the germline V gene, CDR1 is KGHSH and CDR2 is LQKENI. CDR3 nucleotide sequence: TGTGCCAGCTCACCCAACGCGCCCGTGGGGGGCATATATTTT. Translated: CASSPNAPVGGIYF.

This rearrangement joins TRBV2 to TRBJ2-7; 13 bases are a match to TRBD2. Germline CDR1 is SNHLY and CDR2 is FYNNEI. J gave up 4 bases and V 7 bases, and 10 bases lay outside the gene matches. This CDR3 has 16 residues. The CDR3 DNA sequence: TGTGCCAGCAACTTCATTCCGGGACTAGCGGGATACGAGCAGTACTTC. Translating it yields CASNFIPGLAGYEQYF.

The CDR3: CASSGGTGGSSYNEQFF. Here the CDR3 DNA reads TGTGCCAGCAGTGGGGGGACAGGGGGAAGTTCCTACAATGAGCAGTTCTTC. The chain recombines TRBV6-1 with TRBJ2-1; 11 bases are a match to TRBD1. CDR1 is MNHNS, CDR2 SASEGT, per germline. The V and J ends lost 4 bases and 1 base, in that order; junction bases with no gene match: 6. The CDR3 spans 17 residues.

The chain combines TRBV5-1 with TRBJ1-1, with D possibly matching TRBD1 (6 bases). The CDR3 covers 16 residues. Germline-derived CDR1 and CDR2 are SGHRS and YFSETQ. V was shortened by 3 bases and J by 2 bases, with 17 bases between the two germline ends. CDR3 region: CASSSGPRGGNTEAFF. CDR3 sequence (DNA): TGCGCCAGCAGCTCAGGGCCCAGAGGGGGAAACACTGAAGCTTTCTTT.

The V gene is TRBV4-1, the J gene TRBJ1-2; unclear D gene. Per the germline V gene, CDR1 is MGHRA and CDR2 is YSYEKL. This CDR3 has 14 amino acids. Trimming pared 1 base from V and 0 bases from J, leaving 6 bases between. CDR3 nucleotide sequence: TGCGCCAGCAGCCAAGTACAGACTAACTATGGCTACACCTTC. Translation: CASSQVQTNYGYTF.

This chain uses TRBV7-3 with TRBJ1-1; tentatively, D is TRBD1 (5 bases). CDR1 and CDR2 from the germline V gene are SGHTA and FQGTGA. V lost 4 bases and J lost 4, with 19 bases in between. The CDR3 runs to 16 residues. CDR3 DNA sequence: TGTGCCAGCAGCTCGGGACTCCTTAGAAAGGGCACTGAAGCTTTCTTT. Its protein is CASSSGLLRKGTEAFF.

This clone was counted once. The V and J genes are TRBV4-1 and TRBJ1-5; D unclear. Germline CDR1 MGHRA, CDR2 YSYEKL. The CDR3 length is 13 residues. Trimming stripped 0 bases from V and 7 bases from J, with 7 bases between. CDR3 DNA: TGCGCCAGCAGCCAAGATCTTTCGCAGCCCCAGCATTTT. The encoded protein is CASSQDLSQPQHF.

The chain carries TRBV19 and TRBJ1-5; tentatively, D is TRBD1 (5 bases). Germline lookup yields CDR1 LNHDA and CDR2 SQIVND (reference sequence). The CDR3 covers 15 residues. Trimming cost V 1 base and J 4 bases, with 11 bases left between them. DNA for the CDR3: TGTGCCAGTAGTATAGGCACAGACAGAAATCAGCCCCAGCATTTT. It codes for CASSIGTDRNQPQHF.

This clone appeared once. The gene calls are TRBV10-1 and TRBJ2-7; 11 bases are a match to TRBD2. After removal of 4 bases from V and 4 bases from J, the junction contained 6 bases not matched to a gene. The CDR3 is made up of 15 amino acids. Germline values: CDR1 WNHNN, CDR2 SYGVQD (reference sequence). For the CDR3, the DNA is TGCGCCAGCAGTGCCTCTAGCGGGGGGTTGTACGAGCAGTACTTC. Its protein product is CASSASSGGLYEQYF.

The chain has TRBV15 and TRBJ2-7; maybe TRBD2 (5 bases). Trimming pared 1 base from V and 3 bases from J, leaving 10 bases between. From germline, CDR1 is LNHNV and CDR2 YYDKDF (reference sequence). The CDR3 loop spans 14 amino acids. For the CDR3, the DNA is TGTGCCACCAGCAGAGCTACGGGGTTCTACGAGCAGTACTTC. This codes for CATSRATGFYEQYF.

The chain carries TRBV2 and TRBJ2-4, with 10 bases matching TRBD1. V gave up 4 bases and J gave up 8 bases; unmatched junction bases: 5. The CDR3 has 14 residues. Looked up from germline, CDR1 is SNHLY and CDR2 is FYNNEI. DNA of the CDR3: TGTGCCAGCAGTGGCCGGGACAGGGGAGACATTCAGTACTTC. Encoded protein: CASSGRDRGDIQYF.

V gene TRBV28 combines with J gene TRBJ2-2; 8 bases align to TRBD2. V shed 7 bases and J 5 bases; nucleotides not matched to a gene: 12. CDR3 length: 16 amino acids. CDR1 is MDHEN, CDR2 SYDVKM, per germline. The chain's CDR3 is CASTQSPGGVTGELFF. The CDR3 DNA reads as TGTGCCAGCACCCAAAGTCCGGGGGGGGTAACCGGGGAGCTGTTTTTT.

The chain joins TRBV15 to TRBJ1-5; 8 nucleotides agree with TRBD1. The V and J ends lost 3 bases and 0 bases, in that order; junction bases with no gene match: 7. Germline V lookup: CDR1 LNHNV, CDR2 YYDKDF (reference sequence). This CDR3 has 17 residues. CDR3 coding DNA: TGTGCCACCAGCAGGAGGACAGGGACAAATAGCAATCAGCCCCAGCATTTT. Residues: CATSRRTGTNSNQPQHF. The whole variable domain, filled in from reference TRBV15 and TRBJ1-5, reads DAMVIQNPRYQVTQFGKPVTLSCSQTLNHNVMYWYQQKSSQAPKLLFHYYDKDFNNEADTPDNFQSRRPNTSFCFLDIRSPGLGDTAMYLCATSRRTGTNSNQPQHFGDGTRLSIL.

The J gene is TRBJ2-2, the V gene TRBV28, with D possibly being TRBD1 (6 bases). The length of the CDR3 is 14 residues. Per germline, CDR1 MDHEN and CDR2 SYDVKM. V was trimmed by 5 bases and J by 10 bases, leaving 17 bases between them. CDR3 sequence reads: CASSRYRDGAELFF. CDR3 in DNA: TGTGCCAGCAGTCGCTACAGGGACGGCGCGGAGCTGTTTTTT.

The chain is built from TRBV5-5 and TRBJ2-7; D not resolved. The CDR3 loop spans 14 amino acids. From germline, CDR1 is SGHKS and CDR2 YYEKEE (reference sequence). Trimming removed 0 bases from V and 2 bases from J, with 9 bases in between. The CDR3 region has the DNA TGTGCCAGCAGCTTGGAAGGCCGGGCCTACGAGCAGTACTTC. Protein: CASSLEGRAYEQYF.

The chain employs TRBV28 and TRBJ2-7, with 13 nucleotides matching TRBD2. V shed 11 bases and J 6 bases; nucleotides not matched to a gene: 10. Germline-derived CDR1 and CDR2 are MDHEN and SYDVKM. The length of the CDR3 is 14 residues. The CDR3 loop is CAGGLAGPRGEQYF. The CDR3 DNA reads TGTGCCGGGGGACTAGCGGGACCAAGGGGCGAGCAGTACTTC.

This chain connects TRBV5-6 to TRBJ1-2; possibly TRBD1 for D (6 bases). The V gene lost 4 bases and the J gene lost 8 bases, with 27 bases spanning the gap. The CDR3 consists of 17 residues. Germline loops: CDR1 SGHDT, CDR2 YYEEEE. The CDR3 loop is CASSPLENRATFEGYTF. CDR3 bases: TGTGCCAGCAGCCCCTTAGAAAACAGGGCCACCTTCGAGGGCTACACCTTC.

The chain combines TRBV15 with TRBJ1-1; D unresolved. Trimming left V 8 bases short and J 1 base short, with 5 bases between. The CDR3 has 11 amino acids. Germline V CDR1 and CDR2: LNHNV, YYDKDF (reference sequence). CDR3 loop: CATRGNTEAFF. CDR3 DNA sequence: TGTGCCACCCGGGGGAACACTGAAGCTTTCTTT.

This clone was observed a handful of times. The rearrangement uses TRBV4-1 and TRBJ2-7; no definite D call. This CDR3 contains 16 residues. Trimming took off 1 base at V and 2 bases at J, with 15 bases between the two ends. The V gene's germline CDR1 is MGHRA and CDR2 YSYEKL. The DNA of the CDR3 is TGCGCCAGCAGCCAAGGGCTGACTCTTCAGACCTACGAGCAGTACTTC. This translates into CASSQGLTLQTYEQYF.

V gene TRBV25-1 combines with J gene TRBJ1-6; D may be TRBD1 (5 bases). The V end was cut by 6 bases, the J end by 13 bases, with 19 bases between. Germline CDR1 reads MGHDK; CDR2 reads SYGVNS. This CDR3 region has 14 residues. The CDR3 region is CASRPGGALFPLHF. The CDR3 nucleotides are TGTGCCAGCAGACCTGGAGGGGCGTTGTTCCCCCTCCACTTT.